The 21 T cell receptor beta chains presented below share a single source sample, sequenced in a study of T cells in Graves' hyperthyroidism and ophthalmopathy (dated 2019 in TCRdb). Library creation used multiplex PCR. TCRdb shows the sequencer as Illumina HiSeq 2000. Amplification of TCR beta CDR3 regions was carried out from RNA transcripts. For the first round of RT-PCR on the TCR CDR3, the HTBI primer set was used together with the Qiagen OneStep RT-PCR kit. In-frame beta chains were kept once TCRdb had trimmed the public reads at Q25 with fastp and called clones with MiXCR. Merged by CDR3 protein, the rows form single entries marked with the most common genes and DNA. The sample records about 740,000 distinct CDR3 sequences, 13% to 15% of which are singletons. Roughly 10% of the sample is in the top ten clones. The sample was blood. These receptors all come from a woman aged 18-29 years with Graves' hyperthyroidism.

Concerning this clonotype: Possible read error: a much larger clone is one base away. This sequence joins TRBV11-1 and TRBJ1-4; weak D call: TRBD1 (6 bases). CDR1 and CDR2 from the germline V gene are SGHAT and FQDESV (reference sequence). The CDR3 runs 14 residues. CDR3 loop: CASSPDRLNEKLVF. As DNA, the CDR3 is TGTGCCAGCAGCCCGGACAGACTGAATGAAAAACTGGTTTTT.

This clonotype was seen at least ten times. This chain links TRBV20-1 with TRBJ2-7; D call uncertain. V lost 0 bases and J 2 bases, leaving 8 bases between the germline ends. The CDR3 is made up of 13 amino acids. CDR1 DFQATT and CDR2 SNEGSKA come from the germline V gene (reference sequence). CDR3 nucleotide sequence: TGCAGTGCTAGAGATGTCGGAGCCTACGAGCAGTACTTC. It specifies CSARDVGAYEQYF.

V and J are TRBV4-1 and TRBJ1-1; D unresolved. The CDR3 totals 13 residues. Germline V gene data show CDR1 as MGHRA and CDR2 as YSYEKL. V lost 0 bases and J 2 bases, leaving 4 bases between the germline ends. CDR3 residues: CASSQDFNTEAFF. The CDR3 DNA is TGCGCCAGCAGCCAAGACTTTAACACTGAAGCTTTCTTT.

This clonotype was seen a few times. The V and J genes are TRBV27 and TRBJ1-4; 7 bases align to TRBD1. V trimming: 6 bases; J trimming: 11 bases; junction bases outside the gene matches: 9. Germline CDR1 reads MNHEY; CDR2 reads SMNVEV (reference sequence). This CDR3 contains 13 residues. CDR3 sequence reads: CASSYKQGRKLFF. CDR3 sequence (DNA): TGTGCCAGCAGCTATAAACAGGGGCGGAAACTGTTTTTT.

There are many counts of this clonotype. The chain has TRBV28 and TRBJ2-7; no definite D call. Germline CDR1 and CDR2: MDHEN and SYDVKM. The V and J ends lost 5 bases and 2 bases respectively, with 19 bases between them. This CDR3 contains 16 residues. CDR3 sequence (DNA): TGTGCCAGCAGTGCCCCTCGGCTAGTAAATACCTACGAGCAGTACTTC. This gives the protein CASSAPRLVNTYEQYF.

The DNA for the CDR3 is TGTGCCAGCAGTGAACGAGGTACACCCTACAATGAGCAGTTCTTC. Protein sequence: CASSERGTPYNEQFF. The V and J genes are TRBV25-1 and TRBJ2-1; D is undetermined. The germline gives CDR1 MGHDK, CDR2 SYGVNS. The CDR3 sequence is 15 residues long. V was cut by 2 bases and J by 2 bases, with 10 bases left in between.

In this sample, this clonotype turned up many times. V gene TRBV7-9 combines with J gene TRBJ2-7; 11 positions match TRBD2. Germline assignment: CDR1 SEHNR and CDR2 FQNEAQ (reference sequence). CDR3 size: 15 residues. With 5 bases clipped from V and 2 bases from J, the junction kept 5 bases outside the gene matches. The CDR3 DNA is TGTGCCAGCAGCGTCCTTAGCGGGAGGGCCTACGAGCAGTACTTC. Translating it yields CASSVLSGRAYEQYF.

This clonotype was counted a few times. CDR3 in amino acids: CSAQGTGNTIYF. The DNA for the CDR3 is TGCAGCGCTCAGGGGACTGGAAACACCATATATTTT. V usage is TRBV29-1 and J usage is TRBJ1-3, with D perhaps matching TRBD1 (6 bases). Germline CDR1 reads SQVTM; CDR2 reads ANQGSEA. The CDR3 runs to 12 residues. V gave up 7 bases and J gave up 2 bases, with 9 bases separating them.

This clonotype was detected many times. V usage is TRBV30 and J usage is TRBJ2-1; D remains unclear. V was trimmed by 2 bases and J by 9 bases, leaving 11 bases between them. Germline V gene data show CDR1 as GTSNPN and CDR2 as SVGIG (reference sequence). This CDR3 is built from 12 residues. In nucleotides, the CDR3 is TGTGCCTGGAGTTTTTCTCTTATTGAGCAGTTCTTC. Translated, it gives CAWSFSLIEQFF.

This clonotype was detected a few times. The V call is TRBV5-1, the J call TRBJ1-4, with TRBD1 matching 7 bases. CDR3 length: 14 residues. Per germline, CDR1 SGHRS and CDR2 YFSETQ. Losses at the gene ends were 7 bases for V and 4 bases for J; bases not matched to a gene: 7. The chain's CDR3 is CASRRDSSNEKLFF. CDR3 nucleotide sequence: TGCGCCAGCCGTCGGGACAGCAGTAATGAAAAACTGTTTTTT.

This clonotype was seen ten or more times. The chain joins TRBV24-1 to TRBJ2-1; 10 nucleotides agree with TRBD2. The V and J ends lost 1 base and 4 bases, in that order; junction bases with no gene match: 3. Germline V gene data show CDR1 as KGHDR and CDR2 as SFDVKD. The CDR3 spans 16 residues. CDR3 residues: CATSDFSGRRYNEQFF. The CDR3, as DNA: TGTGCCACCAGTGATTTTAGCGGGAGGAGATACAATGAGCAGTTCTTC.

At least ten counts were recorded for this clonotype. The V and J genes are TRBV11-2 and TRBJ2-1; D not resolved. Germline loops: CDR1 SGHAT, CDR2 FQNNGV. Trimming removed 1 base from V and 2 bases from J, with 9 bases in between. The CDR3 spans 15 residues. The CDR3 region has the DNA TGTGCCAGCAGCTTAGTCAAGTTTCCCTACAATGAGCAGTTCTTC. This gives the protein CASSLVKFPYNEQFF.

This clonotype has a count of ten or more. J is TRBJ1-2 and V is TRBV30, with 9 bases that match TRBD1. Germline CDR1 reads GTSNPN; CDR2 reads SVGIG (reference sequence). V lost 8 bases, J lost 4 bases, and 11 bases stayed unmatched. The CDR3 is made up of 14 amino acids. The CDR3 reads CALTGGVPSYGYTF. In nucleotides, the CDR3 is TGTGCCCTGACAGGGGGGGTCCCTAGCTATGGCTACACCTTC.

Many counts were recorded for this clonotype. The chain is built from TRBV5-4 and TRBJ2-5, with 9 bases aligning to TRBD2. This CDR3 has 19 amino acids. Germline V lookup: CDR1 SGHNT, CDR2 YYREEE (reference sequence). V dropped 0 bases and J dropped 2; count of bases not matched to a gene: 14. CDR3 nucleotides: TGTGCCAGCAGCTTGGCCCAAATCAAGGGGGGACTAGCTCAAGAGACCCAGTACTTC. As protein: CASSLAQIKGGLAQETQYF.

This clonotype came up many times. The chain recombines TRBV6-1 with TRBJ2-1, with 12 nucleotides matching TRBD1. The length of the CDR3 is 14 residues. V was pared by 6 bases and J by 8 bases, with 5 bases of the junction left unmatched. The germline V gene has CDR1 MNHNS and CDR2 SASEGT. The CDR3: CASSRDRGLDEQFF. The CDR3 bases are TGTGCCAGCAGCCGGGACAGGGGGCTCGATGAGCAGTTCTTC.

The table lists this clonotype with many counts. The chain combines TRBV20-1 with TRBJ2-7; D is unresolved. Germline-derived CDR1 and CDR2 are DFQATT and SNEGSKA (reference sequence). Trimming cost V 1 base and J 2 bases, with 9 bases left between them. The CDR3 loop spans 13 amino acids. The CDR3 DNA follows: TGCAGTGCTAGAGGGAATTCGGCCTACGAGCAGTACTTC. It yields the protein CSARGNSAYEQYF.

At least ten counts were recorded for this clonotype. The rearrangement uses TRBV20-1 and TRBJ2-7, with 7 positions matching TRBD2. Looked up from germline, CDR1 is DFQATT and CDR2 is SNEGSKA (reference sequence). Trimming at V came to 4 bases and at J to 2 bases, leaving 11 bases not matched to a gene. The CDR3 extends over 15 amino acids. CDR3 DNA: TGCAGTGCTAACCGACCGGCTAGCGGAACCTACGAGCAGTACTTC. Encoded protein: CSANRPASGTYEQYF.

This clonotype came up many times. The chain uses TRBV18 and TRBJ1-1, with D possibly matching TRBD1 (6 bases). The germline V gene has CDR1 KGHSH and CDR2 LQKENI. The CDR3 contains 15 residues. The V and J ends lost 2 bases and 5 bases respectively, with 15 bases between them. The CDR3 coding sequence is TGTGCCAGCTCACCAACCCCGGACAGAGTAACTGAAGCTTTCTTT. Encoded protein: CASSPTPDRVTEAFF.

This clonotype occurred many times. This chain uses TRBV6-1 with TRBJ2-5; D possibly corresponds to TRBD1 (7 bases). Trimming took off 7 bases at V and 5 bases at J, with 17 bases between the two ends. Germline V gene data show CDR1 as MNHNS and CDR2 as SASEGT. The CDR3 is 14 amino acids. CDR3 sequence (DNA): TGTGCCAGCATATCGACAGGGAGGCGCGAGACCCAGTACTTC. This gives the protein CASISTGRRETQYF.

V and J are TRBV12-5 and TRBJ2-2; weak D call: TRBD2 (5 bases). CDR1 and CDR2 (germline): LGHNT, FRNRAP. The CDR3 loop spans 18 amino acids. Trimming shortened V by 0 bases and J by 1 base, and 15 bases separated the two germline ends. The CDR3 sequence is CASGLVSGRDENTGELFF. The CDR3 coding sequence is TGTGCTAGTGGTTTGGTATCGGGGAGAGATGAGAACACCGGGGAGCTGTTTTTT.

The CDR3, as DNA: TGTGCCAGCTCACCCCCCCGATCAACTAATGAAAAACTGTTTTTT. This gives the protein CASSPPRSTNEKLFF. The rearrangement uses TRBV18 and TRBJ1-4; no firm D call. Germline V lookup: CDR1 KGHSH, CDR2 LQKENI. Trimming took 3 bases from V and 0 from J, leaving 8 bases between them. This CDR3 is 15 amino acids long.